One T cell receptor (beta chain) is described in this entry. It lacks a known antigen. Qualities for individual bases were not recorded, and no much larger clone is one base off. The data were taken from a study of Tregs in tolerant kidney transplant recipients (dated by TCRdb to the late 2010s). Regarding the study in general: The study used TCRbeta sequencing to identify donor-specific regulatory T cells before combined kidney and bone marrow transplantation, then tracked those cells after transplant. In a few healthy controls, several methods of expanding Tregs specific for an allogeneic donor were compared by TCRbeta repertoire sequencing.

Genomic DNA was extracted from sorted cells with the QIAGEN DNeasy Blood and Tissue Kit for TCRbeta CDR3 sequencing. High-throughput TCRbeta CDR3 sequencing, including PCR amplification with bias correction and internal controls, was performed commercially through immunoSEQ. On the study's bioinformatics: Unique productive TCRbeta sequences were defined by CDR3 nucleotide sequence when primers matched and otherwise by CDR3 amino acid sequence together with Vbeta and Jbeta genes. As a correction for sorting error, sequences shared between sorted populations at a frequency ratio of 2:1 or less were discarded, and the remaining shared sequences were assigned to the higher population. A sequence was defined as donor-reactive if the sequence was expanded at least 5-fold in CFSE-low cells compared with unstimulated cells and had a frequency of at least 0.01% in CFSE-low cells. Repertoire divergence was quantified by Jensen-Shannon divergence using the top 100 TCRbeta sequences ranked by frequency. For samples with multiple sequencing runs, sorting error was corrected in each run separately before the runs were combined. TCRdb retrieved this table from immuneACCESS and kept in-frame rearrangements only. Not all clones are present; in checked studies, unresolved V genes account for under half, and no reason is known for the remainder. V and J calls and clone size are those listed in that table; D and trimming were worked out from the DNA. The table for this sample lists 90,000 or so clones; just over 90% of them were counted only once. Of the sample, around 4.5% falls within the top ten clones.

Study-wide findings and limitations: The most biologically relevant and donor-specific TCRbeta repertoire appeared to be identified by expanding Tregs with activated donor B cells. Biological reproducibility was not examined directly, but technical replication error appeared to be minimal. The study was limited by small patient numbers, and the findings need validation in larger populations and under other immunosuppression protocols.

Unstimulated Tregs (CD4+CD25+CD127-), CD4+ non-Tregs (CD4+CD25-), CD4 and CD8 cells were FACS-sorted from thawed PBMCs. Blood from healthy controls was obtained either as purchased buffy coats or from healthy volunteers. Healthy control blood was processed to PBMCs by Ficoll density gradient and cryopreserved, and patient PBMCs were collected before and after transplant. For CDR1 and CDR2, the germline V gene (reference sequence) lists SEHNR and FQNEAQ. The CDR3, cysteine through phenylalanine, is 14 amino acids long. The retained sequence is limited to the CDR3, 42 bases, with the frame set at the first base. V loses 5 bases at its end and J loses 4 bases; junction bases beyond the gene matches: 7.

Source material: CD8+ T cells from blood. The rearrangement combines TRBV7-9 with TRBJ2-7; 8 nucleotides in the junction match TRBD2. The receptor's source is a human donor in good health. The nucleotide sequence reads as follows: TGTGCCAGCAGCGCGCCAGCGGGAGCATACGAGCAGTACTTC. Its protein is CASSAPAGAYEQYF.